These 11 T cell receptor beta chains originate from one sample sequenced in a study of cytomegalovirus exposure and HLA in healthy donors. 60 Vbeta and 13 Jbeta primers were used in PCR. Some clones are missing from TCRdb's copy, which holds only in-frame ones; the method was immunoSEQ multiplex PCR. The table shows 150,000 to 200,000 clones, with approximately 80% occurring only once. Sequenced input: PBMCs. These receptors were taken from a woman under 30 in good health and CMV-seronegative.

CDR3 nucleotides: TGTGCCAGTAGAAGCCTTGGACAGGGGCGGGATGGCTACACCTTC. Translating gives CASRSLGQGRDGYTF. The chain uses TRBV19 and TRBJ1-2; 9 nucleotides agree with TRBD1. The V gene's germline CDR1 is LNHDA and CDR2 SQIVND (reference sequence). V shed 6 bases and J 6 bases; nucleotides not matched to a gene: 11. The CDR3 spans 15 residues. The full variable domain, with the rest looked up from reference TRBV19 and TRBJ1-2, is DGGITQSPKYLFRKEGQNVTLSCEQNLNHDAMYWYRQDPGQGLRLIYYSQIVNDFQKGDIAEGYSVSREKKESFPLTVTSAQKNPTAFYLCASRSLGQGRDGYTFGSGTRLTVV.

To note about this clone: At one end the junction does not follow the germline gene, possibly because of a read error. The CDR3 reads CASSLGQGAKNSQYF. In DNA form, the CDR3 reads TGTGCCAGCAGCTTAGGACAGGGAGCCAAAAACAGTCAGTACTTC. The chain employs TRBV7-2 and TRBJ2-4; 7 positions agree with TRBD1. The CDR3 has 15 amino acids. Germline-derived CDR1 and CDR2 are SGHTA and FQGNSA.

The CDR3 sequence: CASSRAGGWMNTEAFF. CDR3 bases: TGTGCCAGTAGTAGAGCGGGGGGCTGGATGAACACTGAAGCTTTCTTT. This rearrangement joins TRBV19 to TRBJ1-1, with D possibly matching TRBD1 (6 bases). V shed 4 bases and J shed 0 bases, with 15 bases lying between them. The germline V gene has CDR1 LNHDA and CDR2 SQIVND (reference sequence). CDR3 size: 16 residues.

This clone was counted a few times. V and J are TRBV28 and TRBJ1-5; no firm D call. V was clipped by 5 bases and J by 4 bases, with 3 bases between them. Germline-derived CDR1 and CDR2 are MDHEN and SYDVKM. This CDR3 region has 11 residues. CDR3 nucleotides: TGTGCCAGCAGTACTAATCAGCCCCAGCATTTT. Amino acid sequence: CASSTNQPQHF.

V and J are TRBV7-9 and TRBJ1-1; possible D gene TRBD1, 6 bases. Trimming took off 5 bases at V and 5 bases at J, with 18 bases between the two ends. CDR3 length equals 15 residues. Per the germline V gene, CDR1 is SEHNR and CDR2 is FQNEAQ (reference sequence). The CDR3 region is CASSKGGGRGTEAFF. Here the CDR3 DNA reads TGTGCCAGCAGCAAAGGGGGGGGGCGAGGGACTGAAGCTTTCTTT. Using reference TRBV7-9 and TRBJ1-1 for the parts outside the CDR3, the full variable domain is DTGVSQNPRHKITKRGQNVTFRCDPISEHNRLYWYRQTLGQGPEFLTYFQNEAQLEKSRLLSDRFSAERPKGSFSTLEIQRTEQGDSAMYLCASSKGGGRGTEAFFGQGTRLTVV.

V and J are TRBV7-8 and TRBJ1-2; 12 bases fit TRBD1. Germline V gene data show CDR1 as SGHVS and CDR2 as FQNEAQ. CDR3 length: 18 amino acids. With V trimmed by 4 bases and J by 3 bases, 12 bases remained unmatched. CDR3 sequence (DNA): TGTGCCAGCAGCTCAACCGGGACAGGGGGCGTATGGGACTATGGCTACACCTTC. Translating it yields CASSSTGTGGVWDYGYTF.

The chain employs TRBV5-1 and TRBJ2-1; TRBD1 is a possible D gene (5 bases). V lost 3 bases to trimming and J lost 4 bases, with 14 bases between them. CDR3 length: 15 amino acids. Germline CDR1 is SGHRS and CDR2 is YFSETQ. The CDR3 DNA sequence: TGCGCCAGCAGCTCAGGGTTCTTGGGGTACAATGAGCAGTTCTTC. This translates into CASSSGFLGYNEQFF. Drawing the rest from reference TRBV5-1 and TRBJ2-1, the complete variable domain is KAGVTQTPRYLIKTRGQQVTLSCSPISGHRSVSWYQQTPGQGLQFLFEYFSETQRNKGNFPGRFSGRQFSNSRSEMNVSTLELGDSALYLCASSSGFLGYNEQFFGPGTRLTVL.

This chain connects TRBV27 to TRBJ2-7, with D perhaps matching TRBD1 (6 bases). Trimming pared 1 base from V and 2 bases from J, leaving 12 bases between. Germline assignment: CDR1 MNHEY and CDR2 SMNVEV (reference sequence). This CDR3 region has 15 residues. The CDR3 DNA follows: TGTGCCAGCAGTTTATTTAGACAGGAGACCTACGAGCAGTACTTC. Translation gives CASSLFRQETYEQYF.

The chain carries TRBV12-2 and TRBJ1-2. TRBV12-2 is recorded as a pseudogene. This CDR3 is 16 amino acids long. The CDR3 spells CASRSGGGQPDYGYTF. The DNA of the CDR3 is TGTGCAAGTCGCTCCGGAGGAGGGCAACCGGACTATGGCTACACCTTC.

This rearrangement joins TRBV18 to TRBJ1-1, with D possibly matching TRBD1 (6 bases). This CDR3 spans 14 amino acids. Germline V lookup: CDR1 KGHSH, CDR2 LQKENI. Deletions cut 0 bases from V and 5 bases from J, with 10 bases between. CDR3 bases: TGTGCCAGCTCACCACCGGGGACAAGGACTGAAGCTTTCTTT. This translates into CASSPPGTRTEAFF.

The rearrangement links TRBV5-1 to TRBJ2-5; 8 nucleotides line up with TRBD2. The germline CDR1 and CDR2 sequences are SGHRS and YFSETQ. The ends lost 4 bases at V and 4 bases at J; junction bases unmatched: 12. The CDR3 extends over 16 amino acids. The CDR3 is CASSPVVGAGGETQYF. The CDR3 DNA is TGCGCCAGCAGCCCTGTCGTCGGGGCGGGGGGAGAGACCCAGTACTTC.